This TCR beta chain was sequenced in a study of Ad26.COV2.S vaccination and SARS-CoV-2 variants. Findings and limits, study-wide: Overall T cell responses may have been underestimated by the analyses of TCR breadth and depth.

This clone was found once. No antigen is known for it. The CDR3 runs 13 residues. Trimming cost V 4 bases and J 4 bases, with 10 bases left between them. The germline V gene encodes CDR1 MGHDK and CDR2 SYGVNS. The repertoire was sequenced with immunoSEQ multiplex PCR; TCRdb's copy has only in-frame clones and lacks some. The data hold about 680,000 clones, with 80% to 90% observed a single time. Treatment of the sample: around 19 received Ad26.COV2.S at low or high dose, single or two shots; about 5 received placebo; per-sample allocation not given. Repertoires come from day 63 after the first vaccine or placebo injection. An 18-55-year-old adult in Boston served as donor.

This chain uses TRBV25-1 with TRBJ1-2; perhaps TRBD1 as D (5 bases). The receptor comes from a person aged 18-65 years who received the Ad26.COV2.S COVID-19 vaccine or a placebo. Sequencing used peripheral blood, obtained in a trial of Ad26.COV2.S vaccine versus placebo. In DNA, the CDR3 is TGTGCCAGCAGTGTAGGGGTTGGCTATGGCTACACCTTC. Its translation: CASSVGVGYGYTF.